These 6 T cell receptor beta chains originate from one sample sequenced in a study of T cell repertoires in cytomegalovirus infection. TCRdb reanalysed the reads using MiXCR and keeps one entry per CDR3 protein. The sample records some 180,000 distinct CDR3 sequences, 17% being singletons. Sample: CD8+ T cells from PBMCs. The receptors were sampled from a human donor in good health (CMV status not recorded). Some clones in this sample may be carry-over from other donors' samples.

The rearrangement joins TRBV4-1 to TRBJ2-1; 8 bases fit TRBD2. The germline V gene has CDR1 MGHRA and CDR2 YSYEKL. Trimming took 0 bases from V and 5 from J; bases not matched to a gene: 9. The CDR3 sequence is 17 residues long. As DNA, the CDR3 is TGCGCCAGCAGCCAAGATCAAATAGCGGGGATTAACAATGAGCAGTTCTTC. Protein: CASSQDQIAGINNEQFF.

The chain links TRBV7-6 to TRBJ1-2; D call uncertain. Per germline, CDR1 SGHVS and CDR2 FNYEAQ. V lost 2 bases to trimming and J lost 8 bases, with 9 bases between them. CDR3 length: 12 amino acids. The CDR3 spells CASSLRRGGYTF. The CDR3 bases are TGTGCCAGCAGCTTACGACGTGGAGGCTACACCTTC.

This clonotype was counted a few times. The V and J genes are TRBV10-1 and TRBJ1-5; TRBD1 is a possible D gene (5 bases). The CDR3 consists of 16 residues. Trimming pared 3 bases from V and 4 bases from J, leaving 16 bases between. The V gene's germline CDR1 is WNHNN and CDR2 SYGVQD (reference sequence). CDR3 nucleotides: TGCGCCAGCAGTGAAGGGGAACAGAGAAAGAATCAGCCCCAGCATTTT. It codes for CASSEGEQRKNQPQHF.

This clonotype was seen a few times. V is TRBV7-9 and J is TRBJ1-2; tentative D call: TRBD1 (6 bases). Germline V gene data show CDR1 as SEHNR and CDR2 as FQNEAQ (reference sequence). The CDR3 totals 17 residues. V gave up 4 bases and J gave up 4 bases, with 22 bases separating them. DNA for the CDR3: TGTGCCAGCAGCTGGGGGGGACATCAAAAATCAGGCTATGGCTACACCTTC. It is translated as CASSWGGHQKSGYGYTF. Variable domain in full (rest from reference TRBV7-9 and TRBJ1-2): DTGVSQNPRHKITKRGQNVTFRCDPISEHNRLYWYRQTLGQGPEFLTYFQNEAQLEKSRLLSDRFSAERPKGSFSTLEIQRTEQGDSAMYLCASSWGGHQKSGYGYTFGSGTRLTVV.

This clonotype was counted only a few times. The V gene is TRBV29-1, the J gene TRBJ1-3; 8 bases line up with TRBD1. The CDR3 runs 15 residues. With 4 bases clipped from V and 0 bases from J, the junction kept 5 bases outside the gene matches. CDR1 is SQVTM, CDR2 ANQGSEA, per germline. CDR3 in DNA: TGCAGCGTTGGGGGACAGGAGAGCTCTGGAAACACCATATATTTT. Translation gives CSVGGQESSGNTIYF.

This clonotype was detected a few times. This chain links TRBV6-2 or TRBV6-3 with TRBJ1-5; D gene ambiguous. CDR1 is MNHEY and CDR2 is SVGEGT in the germline V gene. The CDR3 has 14 amino acids. V lost 2 bases, J lost 7 bases, and 12 bases lay in between. The CDR3 DNA sequence: TGTGCCAGCAGTTACGGCGGAGAATACCAGCCCCAGCATTTT. This encodes CASSYGGEYQPQHF.